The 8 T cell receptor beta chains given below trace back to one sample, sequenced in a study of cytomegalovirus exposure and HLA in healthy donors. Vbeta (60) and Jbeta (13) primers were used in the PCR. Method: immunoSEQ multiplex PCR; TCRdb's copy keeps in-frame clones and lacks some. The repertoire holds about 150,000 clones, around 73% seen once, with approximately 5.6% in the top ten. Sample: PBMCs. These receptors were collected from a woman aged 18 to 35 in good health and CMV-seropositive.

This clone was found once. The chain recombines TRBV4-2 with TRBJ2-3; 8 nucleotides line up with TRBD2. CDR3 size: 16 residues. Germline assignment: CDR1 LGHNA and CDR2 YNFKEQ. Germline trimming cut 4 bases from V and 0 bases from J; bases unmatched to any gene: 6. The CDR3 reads CASSPQAGASTDTQYF. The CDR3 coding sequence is TGTGCCAGCAGCCCGCAAGCGGGGGCCAGCACAGATACGCAGTATTTT.

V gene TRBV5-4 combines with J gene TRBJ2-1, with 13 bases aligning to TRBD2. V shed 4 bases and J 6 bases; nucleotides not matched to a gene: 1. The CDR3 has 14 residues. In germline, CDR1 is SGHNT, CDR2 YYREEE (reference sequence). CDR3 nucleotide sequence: TGTGCCAGCAGCGGGACTAGCGGGGTCAATGAGCAGTTCTTC. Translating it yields CASSGTSGVNEQFF.

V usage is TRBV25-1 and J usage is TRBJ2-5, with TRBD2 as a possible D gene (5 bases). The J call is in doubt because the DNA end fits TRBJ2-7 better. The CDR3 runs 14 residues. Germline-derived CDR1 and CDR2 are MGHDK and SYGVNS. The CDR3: CASSDASISYEQYF. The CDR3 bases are TGTGCCAGCAGTGACGCTAGCATCTCCTACGAGCAGTACTTC.

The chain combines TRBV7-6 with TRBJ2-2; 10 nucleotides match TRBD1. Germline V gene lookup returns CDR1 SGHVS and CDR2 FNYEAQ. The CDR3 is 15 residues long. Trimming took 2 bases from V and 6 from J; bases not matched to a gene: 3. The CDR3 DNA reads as TGTGCCAGCAGCTTAAGTGGACAGGGGGCCGGGGAGCTGTTTTTT. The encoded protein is CASSLSGQGAGELFF.

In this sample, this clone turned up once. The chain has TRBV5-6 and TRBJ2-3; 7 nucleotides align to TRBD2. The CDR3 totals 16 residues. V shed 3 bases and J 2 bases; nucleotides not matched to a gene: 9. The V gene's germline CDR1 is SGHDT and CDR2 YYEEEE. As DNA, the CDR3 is TGTGCCAGCAGCTCGCTACTAGCGCAGTACACAGATACGCAGTATTTT. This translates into CASSSLLAQYTDTQYF.

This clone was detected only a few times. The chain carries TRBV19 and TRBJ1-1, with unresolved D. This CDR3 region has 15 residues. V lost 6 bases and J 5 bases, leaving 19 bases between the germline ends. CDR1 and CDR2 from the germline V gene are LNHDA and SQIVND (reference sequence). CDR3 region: CASSLGWGGRTEAFF. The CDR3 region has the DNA TGTGCCAGTAGCCTGGGGTGGGGAGGGAGGACTGAAGCTTTCTTT.

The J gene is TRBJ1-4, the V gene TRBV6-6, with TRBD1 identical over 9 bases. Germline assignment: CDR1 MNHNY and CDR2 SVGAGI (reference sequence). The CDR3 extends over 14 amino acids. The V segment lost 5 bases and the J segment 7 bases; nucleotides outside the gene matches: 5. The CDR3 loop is CASSGTGSSEKLFF. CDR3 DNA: TGTGCCAGCAGTGGGACAGGGAGTAGTGAAAAACTGTTTTTT.

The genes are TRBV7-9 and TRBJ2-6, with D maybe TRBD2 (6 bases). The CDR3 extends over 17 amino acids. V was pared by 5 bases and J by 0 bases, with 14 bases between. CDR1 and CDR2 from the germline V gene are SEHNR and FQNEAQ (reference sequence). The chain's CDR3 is CASSTGLEISGANVLTF. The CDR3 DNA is TGTGCCAGCAGCACGGGACTGGAGATCTCTGGGGCCAACGTCCTGACTTTC.